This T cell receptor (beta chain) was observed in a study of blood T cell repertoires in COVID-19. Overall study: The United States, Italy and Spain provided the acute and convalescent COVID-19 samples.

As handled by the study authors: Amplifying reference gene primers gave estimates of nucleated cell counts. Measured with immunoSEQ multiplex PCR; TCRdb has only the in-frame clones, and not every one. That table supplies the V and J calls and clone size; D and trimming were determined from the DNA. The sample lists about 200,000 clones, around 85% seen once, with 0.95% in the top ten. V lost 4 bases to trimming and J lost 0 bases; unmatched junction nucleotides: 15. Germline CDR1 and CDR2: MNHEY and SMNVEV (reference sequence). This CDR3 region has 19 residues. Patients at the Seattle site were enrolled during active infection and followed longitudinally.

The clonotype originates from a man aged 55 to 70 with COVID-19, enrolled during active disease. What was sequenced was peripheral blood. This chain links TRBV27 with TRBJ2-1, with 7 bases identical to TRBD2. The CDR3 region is CASSSFMSSGPSSYNEQFF. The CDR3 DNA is TGTGCCAGCAGTTCATTTATGTCTAGCGGACCGAGCTCCTACAATGAGCAGTTCTTC.